The 20 T cell receptor beta chains in this list originate from one sample, sequenced in a study of blood T cell repertoires in COVID-19. Produced via immunoSEQ multiplex PCR; TCRdb's table is partial and in-frame only. The sample records some 500,000 clones, 70% to 90% being singletons. The specimen was PBMCs or T cells enriched from blood (not recorded which). The receptors come from a woman between 35 and 50 years old who had recovered from COVID-19.

The chain has TRBV4-3 and TRBJ2-7; D ambiguous. V shed 0 bases and J shed 1 base, with 13 bases lying between them. The germline CDR1 and CDR2 sequences are LGHNA and YSLEER. The CDR3 is 16 residues long. The CDR3 region is CASSQDRSGASYEQYF. The CDR3 coding sequence is TGCGCCAGCAGCCAAGATCGGTCAGGCGCGTCCTACGAGCAGTACTTC.

The rearrangement links TRBV12-3 or TRBV12-4 to TRBJ1-5, with D tentatively TRBD1 (5 bases). Trimming removed 6 bases from V and 5 bases from J, with 8 bases in between. This CDR3 has 12 amino acids. CDR3 protein: CASSWGDQPQHF. The CDR3 DNA reads TGTGCCAGCAGCTGGGGGGATCAGCCCCAGCATTTT.

The rearrangement joins TRBV21-1 to TRBJ1-2; TRBD1 is taken as the D call from the table, unchecked against the DNA. TRBV21-1 is reported as a pseudogene. The CDR3 is 16 residues long. The CDR3 spells CASSKLGTGDQDGYTF. CDR3 nucleotides: TGTGCCAGCAGCAAACTCGGGACAGGTGATCAAGATGGCTACACCTTC.

The chain is built from TRBV12-5 and TRBJ1-2; D perhaps matches TRBD1 (6 bases). With 7 bases removed from V and 4 bases from J, the gap between germline ends came to 10 bases. CDR1 LGHNT and CDR2 FRNRAP come from the germline V gene. The CDR3 length is 12 residues. As DNA, the CDR3 is TGTGCTAGTGCGAGGGGGATCTATGGCTACACCTTC. Its translation is CASARGIYGYTF. The entire variable domain, with the rest obtained from reference TRBV12-5 and TRBJ1-2, is as follows: DARVTQTPRHKVTEMGQEVTMRCQPILGHNTVFWYRQTMMQGLELLAYFRNRAPLDDSGMPKDRFSAEMPDATLATLKIQPSEPRDSAVYFCASARGIYGYTFGSGTRLTVV.

V usage is TRBV7-2 and J usage is TRBJ2-1; 10 nucleotides agree with TRBD2. The CDR3 covers 15 residues. Unmatched junction bases numbered 8, after V lost 5 bases and J lost 7 bases. The germline V gene has CDR1 SGHTA and CDR2 FQGNSA. CDR3 DNA sequence: TGTGCCAGCAGCCCCCCGATTAGCGGGAGGAATGAGCAGTTCTTC. This gives the protein CASSPPISGRNEQFF.

This chain uses TRBV28 with TRBJ2-6; TRBD1 aligns across 9 bases. The CDR3 consists of 16 residues. Germline trimming cut 4 bases from V and 4 bases from J; bases unmatched to any gene: 5. Germline CDR1 is MDHEN and CDR2 is SYDVKM. CDR3 protein: CASSSGDRAGANVLTF. The CDR3 region has the DNA TGTGCCAGCAGTTCCGGGGACAGGGCCGGGGCCAACGTCCTGACTTTC. Supplemented by reference TRBV28 and TRBJ2-6, the full variable domain reads DVKVTQSSRYLVKRTGEKVFLECVQDMDHENMFWYRQDPGLGLRLIYFSYDVKMKEKGDIPEGYSVSREKKERFSLILESASTNQTSMYLCASSSGDRAGANVLTFGAGSRLTVL.

The chain carries TRBV27 and TRBJ2-1; 16 nucleotides line up with TRBD2. The CDR3 totals 16 residues. The germline gives CDR1 MNHEY, CDR2 SMNVEV (reference sequence). The J segment lost 8 bases and the V segment lost 6 bases, leaving 7 bases of the junction unmatched. The CDR3 DNA is TGTGCCAGCAGCCCCGGGACTAGCGGGAGGGCCCATGAGCAGTTCTTC. It encodes CASSPGTSGRAHEQFF.

This sequence joins TRBV18 and TRBJ2-1; tentatively, D is TRBD2 (6 bases). Germline CDR1 is KGHSH and CDR2 is LQKENI. V was shortened by 0 bases and J by 14 bases, with 14 bases between the two germline ends. The CDR3 totals 13 residues. The CDR3 protein is CASSPPVETREFF. The CDR3 DNA follows: TGTGCCAGCTCACCACCTGTGGAGACTAGAGAGTTCTTC.

This clone was observed once. This chain links TRBV11-2 with TRBJ2-7; TRBD1 matches at 9 bases. Germline assignment: CDR1 SGHAT and CDR2 FQNNGV. J lost 0 bases, V lost 1 base, and 4 bases had no gene match. CDR3 size: 16 residues. The CDR3 coding sequence is TGTGCCAGCAGCTTAGGGGGGGGACAGGGCTCCTACGAGCAGTACTTC. Translated, it gives CASSLGGGQGSYEQYF. Drawing the rest from reference TRBV11-2 and TRBJ2-7, the complete variable domain is EAGVAQSPRYKIIEKRQSVAFWCNPISGHATLYWYQQILGQGPKLLIQFQNNGVVDDSQLPKDRFSAERLKGVDSTLKIQPAKLEDSAVYLCASSLGGGQGSYEQYFGPGTRLTVT.

This clone was seen a few times. This chain joins TRBV10-1 and TRBJ2-2; the D is unclear. The CDR3 has 15 amino acids. Germline CDR1 WNHNN, CDR2 SYGVQD (reference sequence). The V gene lost 3 bases and the J gene lost 1 base, with 9 bases spanning the gap. DNA for the CDR3: TGCGCCAGCAGTGATTTTACAGAGAACACCGGGGAGCTGTTTTTT. Its translation is CASSDFTENTGELFF.

This clone was recorded a few times. The gene calls are TRBV7-2 and TRBJ2-6, with a weak D call TRBD1 (6 bases). The V end was cut by 3 bases, the J end by 2 bases, with 8 bases between. CDR3 length: 15 residues. The germline gives CDR1 SGHTA, CDR2 FQGNSA. CDR3 amino acids: CASSFTGTGANVLTF. CDR3 DNA sequence: TGTGCCAGCAGCTTTACAGGGACTGGGGCCAACGTCCTGACTTTC.

V usage is TRBV7-9 and J usage is TRBJ1-2; D remains unclear. The CDR3 has 14 amino acids. CDR1 is SEHNR, CDR2 FQNEAQ, per germline (reference sequence). V was pared by 2 bases and J by 4 bases, with 11 bases between. The chain's CDR3 is CASSLNQDSYGYTF. The CDR3 DNA reads TGTGCCAGCAGCTTAAATCAGGATAGCTATGGCTACACCTTC.

The V and J genes are TRBV15 and TRBJ2-3, with D possibly matching TRBD2 (5 bases). Trimming took off 0 bases at V and 6 bases at J, with 10 bases between the two ends. The CDR3 consists of 14 residues. Germline CDR1 and CDR2: LNHNV and YYDKDF (reference sequence). The CDR3 sequence is CATSRETRADTQYF. The CDR3 DNA follows: TGTGCCACCAGCAGAGAGACGAGGGCCGATACGCAGTATTTT.

The chain combines TRBV21-1 with TRBJ1-2; the D call TRBD1 from the table was never checked on the DNA. TRBV21-1 is assigned pseudogene status. The CDR3 is 15 amino acids. The CDR3: CASSKVRTLNYGYTF. The CDR3 region has the DNA TGTGCCAGCAGCAAGGTTAGGACACTGAACTATGGCTACACCTTC.

There are a few counts of this clone. V is TRBV20-1 and J is TRBJ1-1; tentatively, D is TRBD1 (6 bases). From germline, CDR1 is DFQATT and CDR2 SNEGSKA (reference sequence). V dropped 3 bases and J dropped 1 base, with 15 bases sitting between them. The length of the CDR3 is 15 residues. The CDR3 DNA reads as TGCAGTGCTAGTGTACGAACACAGGGGAACACTGAAGCTTTCTTT. Its protein is CSASVRTQGNTEAFF.

J is TRBJ2-7 and V is TRBV24-1; a possible D gene is TRBD2 (5 bases). This CDR3 contains 14 residues. Trimming removed 2 bases at V and 1 base at J, with 8 bases between. CDR1 and CDR2 (germline): KGHDR, SFDVKD. The CDR3 DNA follows: TGTGCCACCAGTGATTCCGGGAAGTCCTACGAGCAGTACTTC. This gives the protein CATSDSGKSYEQYF.

The gene calls are TRBV5-4 and TRBJ2-2; the match to TRBD2 covers 8 bases. CDR1 is SGHNT and CDR2 is YYREEE in the germline V gene (reference sequence). The CDR3 extends over 16 amino acids. Trimming at V came to 4 bases and at J to 0 bases, leaving 5 bases not matched to a gene. CDR3 coding DNA: TGTGCCAGCAGCCCGGGACTAGTTTCGAACACCGGGGAGCTGTTTTTT. Encoded protein: CASSPGLVSNTGELFF.

V gene TRBV5-8 combines with J gene TRBJ2-1; 9 nucleotides line up with TRBD2. Germline assignment: CDR1 SGHTS and CDR2 YDEGEE. V gave up 0 bases and J gave up 4 bases; unmatched junction bases: 2. This CDR3 region has 15 residues. The CDR3 coding sequence is TGTGCCAGCAGCTTGGTGACTAGCGGATACAATGAGCAGTTCTTC. The encoded protein is CASSLVTSGYNEQFF.

V usage is TRBV4-1 and J usage is TRBJ2-1; D is perhaps TRBD1 (6 bases). The CDR3 has 18 residues. Trimming pared 0 bases from V and 3 bases from J, leaving 18 bases between. CDR1 and CDR2 from the germline V gene are MGHRA and YSYEKL. CDR3 region: CASSQDPSRGRLYNEQFF. CDR3 nucleotides: TGCGCCAGCAGCCAAGATCCTTCCAGGGGAAGGCTCTACAATGAGCAGTTCTTC.

The chain links TRBV19 to TRBJ2-1, with 13 bases matching TRBD2. In germline, CDR1 is LNHDA, CDR2 SQIVND (reference sequence). The CDR3 spans 16 residues. The V segment lost 6 bases and the J segment 6 bases; nucleotides outside the gene matches: 8. The CDR3 sequence: CASSLLRTSGSNEQFF. CDR3 coding DNA: TGTGCCAGTAGCCTTCTTAGGACTAGCGGGAGCAATGAGCAGTTCTTC.